Listed below are T cell receptor beta chains from one sample, sequenced in a study of cytomegalovirus exposure and HLA in healthy donors. Assay: immunoSEQ multiplex PCR; the TCRdb copy retains only in-frame clones and omits some. The sample contains 200,000 to 250,000 clones, about 89% of which appear only once. The sample was PBMCs. The receptors shown here come from a woman aged 18-29 years in good health and CMV-seronegative. The CDR3 runs from the conserved cysteine through the conserved F or W. Each record gives: V gene, D gene, clone size, CDR3 length, J gene, CDR3 protein, CDR3 DNA. A D gene is named only where the DNA matches it firmly. Size values are once, few and many counts, or a class for expanded clones, and some rows have none.

>TRBV5-1|TRBD2|once|17|TRBJ2-3
CASSLGGTSGPTDTQYF
TGCGCCAGCAGCTTGGGGGGGACTAGCGGGCCCACAGATACGCAGTATTTT
>TRBV6-5|TRBD1|-|14|TRBJ1-5
CASSRQGVNQPQHF
TGTGCCAGCAGTCGACAGGGTGTAAATCAGCCCCAGCATTTT
>TRBV2|TRBD2|-|17|TRBJ2-2
CASSETSGSAYTGELFF
TGTGCCAGCAGTGAGACTAGCGGGAGCGCGTACACCGGGGAGCTGTTTTTT
>TRBV4-3|-|-|13|TRBJ1-1
CASSHEGLSEAFF
TGCGCCAGCAGCCACGAGGGACTTTCTGAAGCTTTCTTT
>TRBV7-9|-|few|13|TRBJ1-1
CASSLGQAQGAFF
TGTGCCAGCAGCTTAGGGCAGGCCCAGGGGGCTTTCTTT
>TRBV4-3|TRBD1|-|16|TRBJ1-3
CASSQAWTGVLNTIYF
TGCGCCAGCAGCCAAGCATGGACAGGGGTGTTAAACACCATATATTTT
>TRBV5-5|-|-|13|TRBJ2-7
CASSLRTAYEQYF
TGTGCCAGCAGCTTGCGGACAGCCTACGAGCAGTACTTC
>TRBV25-1|TRBD2|-|15|TRBJ2-1
CASSRGLAGLNEQFF
TGTGCCAGCAGTCGGGGACTAGCGGGACTTAATGAGCAGTTCTTC
>TRBV10-2|-|once|13|TRBJ1-1
CATDHGGATEAFF
TGCGCCACCGATCACGGGGGGGCCACTGAAGCTTTCTTT
>TRBV7-8|TRBD1|-|13|TRBJ2-7
CASSLGQRYEQYF
TGTGCCAGCAGCCTGGGACAGCGCTACGAGCAGTACTTC
>TRBV11-2|TRBD2|-|13|TRBJ2-1
CASSLGLAGEQFF
TGTGCCAGCAGCTTGGGACTAGCGGGAGAGCAGTTCTTC
>TRBV10-1|TRBD1|-|18|TRBJ2-2
CASSESEGQGANTGELFF
TGCGCCAGCAGTGAGTCGGAAGGACAGGGGGCGAACACCGGGGAGCTGTTTTTT
>TRBV7-9|-|-|14|TRBJ1-6
CASSLTGLNSPLHF
TGTGCCAGCAGCTTGACAGGATTGAATTCACCCCTCCACTTT
>TRBV9|-|-|18|TRBJ1-3
CASSVGLAGSGSGNTIYF
TGTGCCAGCAGCGTAGGGCTGGCAGGGTCGGGCTCTGGAAACACCATATATTTT
>TRBV6-4|TRBD2|-|17|TRBJ2-1
CASSDTSRTSGINEQFF
TGTGCCAGCAGTGATACTTCCCGGACTAGCGGGATCAATGAGCAGTTCTTC